Each of the 11 T cell receptor beta chains below was sequenced from the same sample in a study of T cells in Graves' hyperthyroidism and ophthalmopathy. Template material for amplifying TCR beta CDR3 regions consisted of RNA transcripts. Initially, a first-round RT-PCR of the TCR CDR3 employed the HTBI primer set. Via MiXCR, TCRdb re-called the multiplex PCR reads, giving one row per CDR3 protein. The sample has about 420,000 distinct CDR3 sequences, around 16% seen once. The sequencing sample was made of blood. The receptors originated from a woman aged 18-30 years with Graves' hyperthyroidism.

This clonotype was seen only a few times. The chain joins TRBV6-2 or TRBV6-3 to TRBJ1-6; 7 bases agree with TRBD1. The CDR3 is made up of 15 amino acids. Germline CDR1 MNHEY, CDR2 SVGEGT. The V gene end was trimmed by 4 bases and the J gene end by 10 bases; junction bases not matched to a gene: 10. CDR3 in amino acids: CASSWQTGSKSPLHF. The CDR3 DNA reads as TGTGCCAGCAGTTGGCAGACAGGGTCGAAGTCACCCCTCCACTTT.

This chain uses TRBV5-4 with TRBJ2-7; D uncertain. CDR1 and CDR2 from the germline V gene are SGHNT and YYREEE (reference sequence). V was cut by 1 base and J by 1 base, with 9 bases left in between. This CDR3 contains 14 residues. The CDR3 loop reads CASSLTATSYEQYF. The CDR3, as DNA: TGTGCCAGCAGCTTGACCGCGACGTCCTACGAGCAGTACTTC.

A word on this clonotype: A much larger clone lies a single base off, so this may be a read error. J is TRBJ2-1 and V is TRBV12-3 or TRBV12-4, with D unclear. The CDR3 is 12 amino acids. V was clipped by 6 bases and J by 12 bases, with 15 bases between them. CDR3 amino acids: CASSLGRWGQFF. CDR3 sequence (DNA): TGTGCCAGCAGCCTCGGTCGGTGGGGGCAGTTCTTC.

This clonotype was seen at least ten times. The chain has TRBV12-3 or TRBV12-4 and TRBJ2-7, with 8 bases identical to TRBD1. V shed 4 bases, J shed 4 bases, and the junction held 3 bases outside the gene matches. This CDR3 has 13 amino acids. Written as DNA, the CDR3 is TGTGCCAGCAGTTGGACAGGGAGGTACGAGCAGTACTTC. It specifies CASSWTGRYEQYF.

This chain uses TRBV6-2 or TRBV6-3 with TRBJ1-1, with a weak D call TRBD1 (5 bases). Germline V CDR1 and CDR2: MNHEY, SVGEGT. There are 14 residues in the CDR3. The ends were cut back, 5 bases at V and 3 bases at J, with 13 bases in the middle. CDR3 bases: TGTGCCAGCAGTGACTTACGGGGGTACACTGAAGCTTTCTTT. It encodes CASSDLRGYTEAFF.

The V call is TRBV28, the J call TRBJ1-2; perhaps TRBD1 as D (5 bases). Germline CDR1 reads MDHEN; CDR2 reads SYDVKM. This CDR3 is 17 amino acids long. The ends were cut back, 4 bases at V and 4 bases at J, with 22 bases in the middle. This chain's CDR3 is CASSSLPPWWGLYGYTF. DNA for the CDR3: TGTGCCAGCAGTTCTTTGCCTCCATGGTGGGGCCTCTATGGCTACACCTTC.

The CDR3 region is CASSYKGPTYNEQFF. In DNA, the CDR3 is TGTGCCAGCAGTTACAAGGGGCCCACCTACAATGAGCAGTTCTTC. The rearrangement joins TRBV6-5 to TRBJ2-1; a possible D gene is TRBD1 (5 bases). The V and J ends lost 2 bases and 2 bases respectively, with 10 bases between them. The germline gives CDR1 MNHEY, CDR2 SVGAGI. There are 15 residues in the CDR3.

This clonotype was counted at least ten times. The chain is built from TRBV27 and TRBJ2-3, with D possibly matching TRBD2 (5 bases). Germline assignment: CDR1 MNHEY and CDR2 SMNVEV (reference sequence). Trimming removed 3 bases at V and 1 base at J, with 17 bases between. The CDR3 consists of 17 residues. The CDR3 sequence is CASSFAGTRSGTDTQYF. The DNA for the CDR3 is TGTGCCAGCAGTTTTGCGGGTACTAGGAGCGGCACAGATACGCAGTATTTT.

This clonotype was seen repeatedly, ten times or more. This rearrangement joins TRBV7-9 to TRBJ1-1; 10 nucleotides line up with TRBD1. The V and J ends lost 4 bases and 5 bases, in that order; junction bases with no gene match: 7. The CDR3 totals 15 residues. Germline CDR1 and CDR2: SEHNR and FQNEAQ (reference sequence). CDR3 residues: CASSSYDRGRTEAFF. The CDR3 nucleotides read TGTGCCAGCAGCTCGTATGACAGGGGGCGGACTGAAGCTTTCTTT.

This clonotype was seen a few times. V is TRBV6-1 and J is TRBJ2-5, with TRBD1 matching 7 bases. This CDR3 spans 20 amino acids. The germline V gene encodes CDR1 MNHNS and CDR2 SASEGT. V lost 5 bases to trimming and J lost 0 bases; unmatched junction nucleotides: 21. DNA for the CDR3: TGTGCCAGCAGTCCGCACGGGACAGTTTTGAGCGGAGCCAACCAAGAGACCCAGTACTTC. It translates to CASSPHGTVLSGANQETQYF.

The chain has TRBV19 and TRBJ1-2, with TRBD1 identical over 9 bases. V lost 6 bases, J lost 7 bases, and 12 bases stayed unmatched. Germline V lookup: CDR1 LNHDA, CDR2 SQIVND (reference sequence). This CDR3 is built from 15 residues. CDR3 region: CASRRTGEILGGYTF. The CDR3 DNA reads TGTGCCAGTAGAAGGACAGGGGAAATCTTGGGTGGCTACACCTTC.